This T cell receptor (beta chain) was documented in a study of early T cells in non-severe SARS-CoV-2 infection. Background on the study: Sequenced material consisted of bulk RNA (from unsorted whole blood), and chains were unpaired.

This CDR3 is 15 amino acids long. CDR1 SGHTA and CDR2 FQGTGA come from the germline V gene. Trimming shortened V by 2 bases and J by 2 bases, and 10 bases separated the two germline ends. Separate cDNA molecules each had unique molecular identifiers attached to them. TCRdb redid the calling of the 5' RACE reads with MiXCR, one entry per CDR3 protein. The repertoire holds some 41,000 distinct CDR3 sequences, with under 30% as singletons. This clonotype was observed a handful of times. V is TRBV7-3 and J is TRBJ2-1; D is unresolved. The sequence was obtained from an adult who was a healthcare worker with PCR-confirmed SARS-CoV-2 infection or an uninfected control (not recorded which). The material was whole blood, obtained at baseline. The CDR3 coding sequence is TGTGCCAGCAGCTTACGGCTTGGGGCCTACAATGAGCAGTTCTTC. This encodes CASSLRLGAYNEQFF.